These T cell receptor beta chains were read from a single sample in a study of shared clonotypes between healthy human individuals. Libraries were prepared by immunoSEQ multiplex PCR; TCRdb keeps only in-frame clonotypes and omits some of them. The table includes about 1.1 million clones, 60% to 85% detected once. Sample: memory CD4+ T cells from PBMCs. Receptors originate from a man aged 18 to 29 in good health. Some clones in this sample may be carry-over from other donors' samples. The CDR3 runs from the conserved cysteine through the conserved F or W. Fields, in order: J gene, clone size, V gene, D gene, CDR3 protein, CDR3 DNA. A D gene is named only where the DNA matches it firmly. Only some rows state a clone size, as once, few, many or a class for expanded clones.

TRBJ2-2,NA,TRBV4-1,TRBD1,CASSQRWGQRTGELFF,TGCGCCAGCAGCCAAAGATGGGGACAGCGCACCGGGGAGCTGTTTTTT
TRBJ2-6,NA,TRBV2,NA,CARRNSGANVLTF,TGTGCCAGGCGAAACTCTGGGGCCAACGTCCTGACTTTC
TRBJ1-4,NA,TRBV23-1,TRBD1,CASSRGQGVYNEKLFF,TGCGCCAGCAGTCGCGGACAGGGGGTTTATAATGAAAAACTGTTTTTT
TRBJ1-2,NA,TRBV28,NA,CASQAPADYGYTF,TGTGCCAGCCAGGCTCCGGCGGACTATGGCTACACCTTC
TRBJ2-5,NA,TRBV7-7,TRBD1,CASSQFGQGKETQYF,TGTGCCAGCAGCCAATTCGGACAGGGAAAAGAGACCCAGTACTTC
TRBJ2-5,NA,TRBV2,NA,CASSERLSRETQYF,TGTGCCAGCAGTGAACGACTATCCCGGGAGACCCAGTACTTC
TRBJ2-1,few,TRBV7-9,NA,CASSSTGTPYNEQFF,TGTGCCAGCAGCTCGACCGGGACACCTTACAATGAGCAGTTCTTC
TRBJ1-1,NA,TRBV6-5,NA,CASSRQANTEAFF,TGTGCCAGCAGTCGACAGGCGAACACTGAAGCTTTCTTT
TRBJ1-1,once,TRBV28,NA,CASSLRTGYSEAFF,TGTGCCAGCAGTTTGCGAACAGGTTACAGTGAAGCTTTCTTT
TRBJ2-7,NA,TRBV7-2,TRBD2,CASSPWGGTAYEQYF,TGTGCCAGCAGCCCCTGGGGGGGGACGGCCTACGAGCAGTACTTC
TRBJ2-1,NA,TRBV7-9,TRBD2,CASIPLGEGRYNEQFF,TGTGCCAGCATCCCACTCGGGGAGGGTCGATACAATGAGCAGTTCTTC
TRBJ2-5,NA,TRBV28,TRBD2,CASSPSGEETQYF,TGTGCCAGCAGCCCTAGCGGGGAAGAGACCCAGTACTTC
TRBJ2-3,NA,TRBV12-5,NA,CASGLGELTQYF,TGTGCTAGTGGTTTGGGGGAGCTTACCCAGTATTTT
TRBJ2-7,few,TRBV10-1,NA,CASSDSPSYEQYF,TGCGCCAGCAGTGACTCCCCTTCCTACGAGCAGTACTTC
TRBJ1-5,few,TRBV7-7,NA,CASRTRDSNQPQHF,TGTGCCAGCAGAACCCGGGACAGCAATCAGCCCCAGCATTTT
TRBJ2-6,NA,TRBV19,NA,CASKTTGTWASGANVLTF,TGTGCCAGTAAGACTACCGGGACATGGGCTTCTGGGGCCAACGTCCTGACTTTC
TRBJ1-5,few,TRBV11-2,TRBD1,CASSLTGNQPQHF,TGTGCCAGCAGCTTGACAGGGAATCAGCCCCAGCATTTT
TRBJ2-5,NA,TRBV18,NA,CASLEDRHQETQYF,TGTGCCAGCTTGGAGGACAGACACCAAGAGACCCAGTACTTC
TRBJ1-5,few,TRBV10-3,NA,CATAGHTNQPQHF,TGTGCCACAGCGGGACACACCAATCAGCCCCAGCATTTT
TRBJ1-1,NA,TRBV6-1,NA,CASSVRGRYTEAFF,TGTGCCAGCAGTGTCCGGGGGAGATACACTGAAGCTTTCTTT
TRBJ2-7,NA,TRBV2,NA,CASSAHQQGQYF,TGTGCCAGCAGTGCGCACCAACAGGGCCAGTACTTC
TRBJ2-2,NA,TRBV5-1,TRBD1,CASSLETGANTGELFF,TGCGCCAGCAGCTTGGAGACAGGGGCCAACACCGGGGAGCTGTTTTTT
TRBJ1-1,NA,TRBV6-1,NA,CASSEAQLSTEAFF,TGTGCCAGCAGTGAAGCACAACTGTCCACTGAAGCTTTCTTT
TRBJ2-2,NA,TRBV7-8,NA,CASSPRGSNTGELFF,TGTGCCAGCAGCCCCCGAGGTTCGAACACCGGGGAGCTGTTTTTT
TRBJ1-1,NA,TRBV28,NA,CASSLGTLNTEAFF,TGTGCCAGCAGTTTAGGGACGTTAAACACTGAAGCTTTCTTT
TRBJ2-1,NA,TRBV5-8,NA,CASSLKGFNEQFF,TGTGCCAGCAGCTTGAAGGGGTTCAATGAGCAGTTCTTC
TRBJ2-3,once,TRBV4-1,TRBD2,CASMGLAGVDTQYF,TGCGCCAGCATGGGACTAGCGGGAGTTGATACGCAGTATTTT
TRBJ1-5,many,TRBV19,NA,CASSIDQRQPQHF,TGTGCCAGTAGTATAGATCAGCGTCAGCCCCAGCATTTT
TRBJ2-1,NA,TRBV7-8,NA,CASGGMTENEQFF,TGTGCCAGCGGGGGGATGACGGAAAATGAGCAGTTCTTC
TRBJ2-1,NA,TRBV7-8,NA,CASSLVQGREQFF,TGTGCCAGCAGCTTAGTACAAGGGCGGGAGCAGTTCTTC
TRBJ2-7,NA,TRBV2,TRBD2,CARERLAAYEQYF,TGTGCCAGGGAGAGGCTAGCGGCCTACGAGCAGTACTTC
TRBJ2-7,NA,TRBV7-2,NA,CASSPSSYEQYF,TGTGCCAGCAGCCCGAGCTCCTACGAGCAGTACTTC
TRBJ2-1,NA,TRBV6-5,NA,CASSYPLTREQFF,TGTGCCAGCAGTTATCCACTTACCCGCGAGCAGTTCTTC
TRBJ2-4,once,TRBV10-3,NA,CAISESGGLAKNIQYF,TGTGCCATCAGTGAGTCGGGCGGACTAGCCAAAAACATTCAGTACTTC
TRBJ1-2,NA,TRBV28,NA,CASSLPRGGGYTF,TGTGCCAGCAGTTTACCCAGGGGTGGTGGCTACACCTTC
TRBJ2-3,once,TRBV28,NA,CASVTRAADTQYF,TGTGCCAGCGTGACCAGGGCGGCAGATACGCAGTATTTT
TRBJ1-2,NA,TRBV28,TRBD1,CASRPWGTEANYGYTF,TGTGCCAGCAGGCCATGGGGGACAGAAGCTAACTATGGCTACACCTTC
TRBJ2-3,NA,TRBV5-1,NA,CASGFSPTDTQYF,TGCGCCAGCGGGTTTAGCCCTACAGATACGCAGTATTTT